This TCR beta chain is drawn from a study of blood T cell repertoires in COVID-19. On the study more broadly: Sites across the United States, Italy and Spain contributed samples from acute and convalescent COVID-19. The cDNA or gDNA used as material had been derived from T cells, B-cell-depleted T cells, or PBMCs.

In the original processing: Estimated nucleated cell counts came from reference gene primer amplification. Sequencing used immunoSEQ multiplex PCR; TCRdb keeps in-frame clones, though not all of them. That table furnishes V, J and clone size, whereas the DNA furnished D and trimming. The repertoire consists of 150,000 or so clones, with around 80% occurring once and the leading ten covering more than 7.5%. Germline CDR1 is SGDLS and CDR2 is YYNGEE. CDR3 size: 13 residues. V was pared by 0 bases and J by 15 bases, with 16 bases between. Sequencing was carried out using peripheral blood. The sequence was collected from a woman in her fifties or sixties with acute or convalescent COVID-19. This rearrangement joins TRBV9 to TRBJ2-1; D possibly corresponds to TRBD2 (6 bases). The CDR3 DNA reads as TGTGCCAGCAGCGTAGAAGCGGCAGGGAGGCCGTTCTTC. Its protein is CASSVEAAGRPFF.